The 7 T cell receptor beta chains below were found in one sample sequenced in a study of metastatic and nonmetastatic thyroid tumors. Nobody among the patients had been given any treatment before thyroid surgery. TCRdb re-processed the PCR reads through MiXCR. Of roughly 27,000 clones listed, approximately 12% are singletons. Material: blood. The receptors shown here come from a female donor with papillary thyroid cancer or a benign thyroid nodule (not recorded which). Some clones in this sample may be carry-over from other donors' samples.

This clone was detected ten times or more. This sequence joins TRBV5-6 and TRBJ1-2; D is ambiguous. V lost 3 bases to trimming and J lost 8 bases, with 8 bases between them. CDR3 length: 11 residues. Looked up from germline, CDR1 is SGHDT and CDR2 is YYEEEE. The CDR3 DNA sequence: TGTGCCAGCAGCTCCTACGGGGGCTACACCTTC. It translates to CASSSYGGYTF.

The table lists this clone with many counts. The DNA for the CDR3 is TGTGCCAGCAGGTCTCGAGGCACTGAAGCTTTCTTT. Translating it yields CASRSRGTEAFF. V and J are TRBV7-9 and TRBJ1-1; D unresolved. Trimming cost V 6 bases and J 4 bases, with 9 bases left between them. CDR3 length: 12 residues. Germline-derived CDR1 and CDR2 are SEHNR and FQNEAQ (reference sequence).

The CDR3 sequence: CASSPLYNSPLHF. As DNA, the CDR3 is TGTGCCAGCAGTCCCCTCTATAATTCACCCCTCCACTTT. This chain joins TRBV27 and TRBJ1-6, with unresolved D. Germline V gives CDR1 MNHEY, CDR2 SMNVEV (reference sequence). V was shortened by 5 bases and J by 3 bases, with 5 bases between the two germline ends. The CDR3 contains 13 residues.

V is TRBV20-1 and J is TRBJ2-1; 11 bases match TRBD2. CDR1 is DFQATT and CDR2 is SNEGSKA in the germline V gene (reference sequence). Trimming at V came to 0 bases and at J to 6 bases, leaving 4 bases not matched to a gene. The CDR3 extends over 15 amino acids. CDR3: CSARDYSGRGNEQFF. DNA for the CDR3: TGCAGTGCTAGAGATTATAGCGGGAGGGGCAATGAGCAGTTCTTC.

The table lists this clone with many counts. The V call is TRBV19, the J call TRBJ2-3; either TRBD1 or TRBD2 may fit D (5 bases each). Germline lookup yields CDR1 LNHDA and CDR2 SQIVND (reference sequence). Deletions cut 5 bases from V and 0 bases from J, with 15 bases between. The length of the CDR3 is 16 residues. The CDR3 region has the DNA TGTGCCAGTAGTGGGGACCCGCGCTCCAGCACAGATACGCAGTATTTT. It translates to CASSGDPRSSTDTQYF.

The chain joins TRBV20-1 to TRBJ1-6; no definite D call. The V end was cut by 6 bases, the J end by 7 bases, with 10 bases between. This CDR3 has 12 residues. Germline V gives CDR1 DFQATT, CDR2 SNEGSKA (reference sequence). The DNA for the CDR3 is TGCAGTGCCAAGTACCCGAATTCACCCCTCCACTTT. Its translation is CSAKYPNSPLHF.

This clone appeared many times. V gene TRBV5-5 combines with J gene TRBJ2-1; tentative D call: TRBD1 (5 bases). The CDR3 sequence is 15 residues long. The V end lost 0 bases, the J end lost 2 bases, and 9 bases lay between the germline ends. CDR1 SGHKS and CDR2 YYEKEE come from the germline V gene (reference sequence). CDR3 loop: CASSLDWGPYNEQFF. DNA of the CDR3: TGTGCCAGCAGCTTGGACTGGGGCCCCTACAATGAGCAGTTCTTC.